This TCR beta chain is from a study of cytomegalovirus exposure and HLA in healthy donors. Study-wide findings and caveats: Earlier analysis yielded a pattern in which most TCR beta V segments were productive about 90% or about 30% of the time.

The germline V and J ends were trimmed by 3 bases and 0 bases, with 10 bases remaining between them. The CDR3 has 15 amino acids. In germline, CDR1 is LNHDA, CDR2 SQIVND (reference sequence). With respect to this clone: Its antigen is not identified.

Researchers ran the PCR with 60 Vbeta and 13 Jbeta primers. Clones were sequenced by immunoSEQ multiplex PCR, and TCRdb holds only the in-frame ones, with some missing. The sample contains 100,000 to 150,000 clones, approximately 84% of which appear only once. Sequences were obtained from PBMCs. The chain is built from TRBV19 and TRBJ2-3, with a weak D call TRBD2 (6 bases). The sequence was obtained from a woman in her 40s in good health and CMV-seronegative. The CDR3 DNA follows: TGTGCCAGTAGTATGCTAGCGTCGAGCACAGATACGCAGTATTTT. Protein product: CASSMLASSTDTQYF.